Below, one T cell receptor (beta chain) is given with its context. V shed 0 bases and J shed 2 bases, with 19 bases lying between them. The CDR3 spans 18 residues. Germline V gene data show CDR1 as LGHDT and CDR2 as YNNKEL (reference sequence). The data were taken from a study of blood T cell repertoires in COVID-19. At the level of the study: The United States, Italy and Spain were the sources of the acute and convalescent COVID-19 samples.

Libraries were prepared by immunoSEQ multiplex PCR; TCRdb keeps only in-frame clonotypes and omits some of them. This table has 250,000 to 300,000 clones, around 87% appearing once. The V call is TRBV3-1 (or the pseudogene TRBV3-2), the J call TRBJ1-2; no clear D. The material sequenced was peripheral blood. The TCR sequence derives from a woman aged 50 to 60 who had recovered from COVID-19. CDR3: CASSQDNVWRRRNYGYTF. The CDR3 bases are TGTGCCAGCAGCCAAGATAACGTTTGGAGGCGACGCAACTATGGCTACACCTTC.